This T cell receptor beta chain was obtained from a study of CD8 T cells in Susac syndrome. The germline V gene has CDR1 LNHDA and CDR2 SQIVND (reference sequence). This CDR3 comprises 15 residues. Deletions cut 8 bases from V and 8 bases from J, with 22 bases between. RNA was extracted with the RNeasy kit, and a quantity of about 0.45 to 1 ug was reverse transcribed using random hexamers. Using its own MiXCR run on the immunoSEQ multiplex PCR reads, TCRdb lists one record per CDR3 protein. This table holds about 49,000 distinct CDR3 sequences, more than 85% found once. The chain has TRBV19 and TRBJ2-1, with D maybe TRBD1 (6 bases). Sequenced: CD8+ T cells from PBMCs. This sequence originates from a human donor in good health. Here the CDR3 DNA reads TGTGCCAGTCCTGAGGGGGAAGTCCGGCTCGATGAGCAGTTCTTC. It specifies CASPEGEVRLDEQFF.